The rows below give T cell receptor beta chains drawn from one sample of a study of cytomegalovirus exposure and HLA in healthy donors. Produced via immunoSEQ multiplex PCR; TCRdb's table is partial and in-frame only. The sample consists of roughly 120,000 clones, around nine tenths of them appearing once. What was sequenced was PBMCs. These receptor sequences come from a woman aged 18-29 years in good health and CMV-seropositive. Each CDR3 is given with its conserved first and last residue.

>TRBV29-1
CSTRGSGQGVIHDTEAFF
>TRBV4-1
CASSQWDRASEQYF
>TRBV28
CASSLYEQYF
>TRBV27
CASSFQIKYEQYF
>TRBV9
CASSTDRISYGYTF
>TRBV6-1
CASSEVGGADEAFF
>TRBV15
CATSREGRDRANQPQHF
>TRBV19
CASSQGIYEQYF
>TRBV2
CASSKAGTGNREQFF
>TRBV7-8
CASTKRLADTDTQYF
>TRBV19
CASSRLQRDRDGYGYTF
>TRBV18
CASSPPSSGGRGGQPQHF
>TRBV2
CATRSAGGQPQHF
>TRBV19
CASSKGTGRFSGTDTQYF
>TRBV5-4
CASSLGGKAYNEQFF
>TRBV27
CASSPLIEGGGGYTF
>TRBV27
CASSALDSGGYEQYF
>TRBV7-2
CASSLGTGTGDATQYF
>TRBV7-2
CASSFSVARQGFDYTF
>TRBV6-1
CASSESGRYEQYF
>TRBV5-4
CASSARDRENGYTF
>TRBV29-1
CSVVTGGGDEQFF
>TRBV15
CATSTPSASVASTDTQYF
>TRBV2
CASSEGPGQLDNEQFF
>TRBV21-1
CASSDIGTTPTYEQYF
>TRBV4-2
CASSQGQGSYGYTF